Each of the 9 T cell receptor beta chains below was sequenced from the same sample in a study of cytomegalovirus exposure and HLA in healthy donors. 60 Vbeta and 13 Jbeta primers were used in PCR. Using immunoSEQ multiplex PCR, the repertoire was profiled, and TCRdb retains in-frame clones only, with some absent. The listing contains about 160,000 clones. The sequenced sample consisted of PBMCs. These receptors all come from a man aged 30-40 years in good health and CMV-seronegative.

The gene calls are TRBV2 and TRBJ2-7; TRBD1 matches 7 bases. Per the germline V gene, CDR1 is SNHLY and CDR2 is FYNNEI. Trimming at V came to 6 bases and at J to 7 bases, leaving 18 bases not matched to a gene. The CDR3 sequence is 16 residues long. CDR3 coding DNA: TGTGCCAGCAGCAAACCCGGGACAGCCGAAGGTTGGGAGCAGTACTTC. Amino acid sequence: CASSKPGTAEGWEQYF. The full variable domain, its missing parts supplied by reference TRBV2 and TRBJ2-7, is EPEVTQTPSHQVTQMGQEVILRCVPISNHLYFYWYRQILGQKVEFLVSFYNNEISEKSEIFDDQFSVERPDGSNFTLKIRSTKLEDSAMYFCASSKPGTAEGWEQYFGPGTRLTVT.

The CDR3 region is CASSESSGTLFFF. The CDR3 DNA sequence: TGCGCCAGCAGTGAGTCGAGCGGGACCCTGTTTTTCTTT. This sequence joins TRBV10-1 and TRBJ1-1, with D maybe TRBD1 (5 bases). V shed 0 bases and J shed 13 bases, with 15 bases lying between them. Germline CDR1 reads WNHNN; CDR2 reads SYGVQD (reference sequence). This CDR3 region has 13 residues.

The chain combines TRBV5-1 with TRBJ1-1; 7 positions agree with TRBD1. This CDR3 contains 13 residues. CDR1 and CDR2 (germline): SGHRS, YFSETQ. Trimming cost V 4 bases and J 5 bases; bases outside gene matches: 5. The CDR3 DNA reads TGCGCCAGCAGCGCAACAGGGGAAACTGAAGCTTTCTTT. Protein: CASSATGETEAFF.

V is TRBV4-2 and J is TRBJ1-1; D is unresolved. Germline V lookup: CDR1 LGHNA, CDR2 YNFKEQ. The CDR3 consists of 14 residues. V was trimmed by 0 bases and J by 2 bases, leaving 7 bases between them. CDR3 in DNA: TGTGCCAGCAGCCAAGATAGGAGCAACACTGAAGCTTTCTTT. Its translation: CASSQDRSNTEAFF.

J is TRBJ2-3 and V is TRBV5-5; 11 bases align to TRBD2. J lost 5 bases, V lost 3 bases, and 8 bases had no gene match. CDR1 and CDR2 (germline): SGHKS, YYEKEE (reference sequence). This CDR3 has 16 residues. The CDR3 sequence: CASSSSLAGVGDTQYF. In DNA, the CDR3 is TGTGCCAGCAGCTCGTCACTAGCGGGGGTAGGAGATACGCAGTATTTT. Using reference TRBV5-5 and TRBJ2-3 for the parts outside the CDR3, the full variable domain is DAGVTQSPTHLIKTRGQQVTLRCSPISGHKSVSWYQQVLGQGPQFIFQYYEKEERGRGNFPDRFSARQFPNYSSELNVNALLLGDSALYLCASSSSLAGVGDTQYFGPGTRLTVL.

The chain employs TRBV5-1 and TRBJ2-1, with 9 bases matching TRBD2. Germline assignment: CDR1 SGHRS and CDR2 YFSETQ. The CDR3 consists of 15 residues. With V trimmed by 0 bases and J by 3 bases, 1 base remained unmatched. CDR3 in amino acids: CASSLGLADYNEQFF. DNA for the CDR3: TGCGCCAGCAGCTTGGGACTAGCGGACTACAATGAGCAGTTCTTC.

The rearrangement uses TRBV29-1 and TRBJ2-3; possible D gene TRBD1, 5 bases. This CDR3 comprises 12 residues. In germline, CDR1 is SQVTM, CDR2 ANQGSEA. V lost 3 bases to trimming and J lost 5 bases, with 9 bases between them. The CDR3 sequence is CSVDRVLDTQYF. In nucleotides, the CDR3 is TGCAGCGTTGACAGGGTTTTAGATACGCAGTATTTT.

The chain is built from TRBV19 and TRBJ2-5, with D maybe TRBD1 (5 bases). Between the trimmed V and J ends, which lost 0 bases and 4 bases, there was a span of 12 bases. The CDR3 has 15 amino acids. The germline CDR1 and CDR2 sequences are LNHDA and SQIVND (reference sequence). The CDR3 region has the DNA TGTGCCAGTAGTATAGATCACCAGGGTTTAGAGACCCAGTACTTC. Protein sequence: CASSIDHQGLETQYF.

The rearrangement uses TRBV5-4 and TRBJ2-7; 10 bases map to TRBD2. The CDR3 loop spans 16 amino acids. Germline lookup yields CDR1 SGHNT and CDR2 YYREEE (reference sequence). J lost 7 bases, V lost 4 bases, and 14 bases had no gene match. DNA of the CDR3: TGTGCCAGCAGCCTCCCGGGAGCGGGAGGGATAGGGGAGCAGTACTTC. Protein: CASSLPGAGGIGEQYF. Combining the CDR3 with reference TRBV5-4 and TRBJ2-7 gives the whole variable domain ETGVTQSPTHLIKTRGQQVTLRCSSQSGHNTVSWYQQALGQGPQFIFQYYREEENGRGNFPPRFSGLQFPNYSSELNVNALELDDSALYLCASSLPGAGGIGEQYFGPGTRLTVT.